The 5 T cell receptor beta chains presented below share a single source sample, sequenced in a study of cytomegalovirus exposure and HLA in healthy donors. PCR used 60 Vbeta primers and 13 Jbeta primers. The table came from immunoSEQ multiplex PCR; TCRdb's copy has only in-frame clones and leaves some out. Here the sample spans 100,000 to 150,000 clones, approximately 77% being singletons. Sequencing was done on a sample of PBMCs. The receptors were gathered from a woman aged 55-69 years in good health and CMV-seronegative.

The rearrangement uses TRBV4-1 and TRBJ2-7; no clear D gene. Looked up from germline, CDR1 is MGHRA and CDR2 is YSYEKL. Between the trimmed V and J ends, which lost 0 bases and 2 bases, there was a span of 11 bases. This CDR3 is built from 15 residues. In nucleotides, the CDR3 is TGCGCCAGCAGCCAAGATCGGAACAGTCCCTACGAGCAGTACTTC. Translated, it gives CASSQDRNSPYEQYF.

This chain connects TRBV28 to TRBJ2-3; 8 nucleotides align to TRBD2. The CDR3 totals 17 residues. The V gene end was trimmed by 4 bases and the J gene end by 4 bases; junction bases not matched to a gene: 13. Germline V gene lookup returns CDR1 MDHEN and CDR2 SYDVKM. The CDR3 loop is CASSSPPGGGSADTQYF. CDR3 nucleotide sequence: TGTGCCAGCAGTTCCCCTCCCGGGGGGGGTTCCGCAGATACGCAGTATTTT.

The genes are TRBV7-9 and TRBJ1-1; the D gene is possibly TRBD1 (6 bases). Germline CDR1 and CDR2: SEHNR and FQNEAQ (reference sequence). Trimming left V 5 bases short and J 5 bases short, with 15 bases between. CDR3 length: 14 residues. The DNA for the CDR3 is TGTGCCAGCAGCGCCCACTTACAGGGAACTGAAGCTTTCTTT. Translation: CASSAHLQGTEAFF.

The chain joins TRBV28 to TRBJ1-2, with 9 bases matching TRBD1. This CDR3 has 14 residues. Germline loops: CDR1 MDHEN, CDR2 SYDVKM. With 3 bases clipped from V and 8 bases from J, the junction kept 7 bases outside the gene matches. CDR3 region: CASSFLGTGNGYTF. The CDR3, as DNA: TGTGCCAGCAGTTTTTTGGGGACAGGGAACGGCTACACCTTC.

This clone appeared a few times. The chain uses TRBV28 and TRBJ1-2, with TRBD1 identical over 7 bases. CDR3 length: 13 amino acids. J lost 4 bases, V lost 3 bases, and 2 bases had no gene match. Germline V lookup: CDR1 MDHEN, CDR2 SYDVKM. Here the CDR3 DNA reads TGTGCCAGCAGTTTGACAGGGACCTATGGCTACACCTTC. It codes for CASSLTGTYGYTF.